This T cell receptor beta chain was sequenced during a study of CD8 T cells in Susac syndrome. Patients with Susac syndrome met diagnostic criteria that were recently defined for definite or probable disease. Random hexamers primed reverse transcription of 0.5 to 1 ug RNA. TCRdb reprocessed the immunoSEQ multiplex PCR reads with MiXCR, giving one entry per CDR3 protein. This sample has roughly 150,000 distinct CDR3 sequences, with 85% to 95% found just once. The CDR3 runs 14 residues. Between the trimmed V and J ends, which lost 6 bases and 4 bases, there was a span of 15 bases. Looked up from germline, CDR1 is SNHLY and CDR2 is FYNNEI.

The sequenced sample consisted of CD4+ T cells from PBMCs. The chain joins TRBV2 to TRBJ2-5; D is ambiguous. The clonotype comes from a human donor with Susac syndrome. CDR3 sequence reads: CASRALKGGETQYF. For the CDR3, the DNA is TGTGCCAGCAGGGCCTTGAAGGGCGGAGAGACCCAGTACTTC.